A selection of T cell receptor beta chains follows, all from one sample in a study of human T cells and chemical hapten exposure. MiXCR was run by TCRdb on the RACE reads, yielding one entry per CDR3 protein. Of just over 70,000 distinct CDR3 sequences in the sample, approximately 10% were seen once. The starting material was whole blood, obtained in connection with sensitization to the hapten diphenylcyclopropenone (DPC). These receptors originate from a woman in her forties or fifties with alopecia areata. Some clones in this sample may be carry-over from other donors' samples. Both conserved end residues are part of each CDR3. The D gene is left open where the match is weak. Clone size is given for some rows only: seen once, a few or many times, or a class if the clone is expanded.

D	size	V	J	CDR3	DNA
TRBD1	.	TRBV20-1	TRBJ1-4	CSAGQGIYEKLFF	TGCAGTGCTGGACAGGGGATTTATGAAAAACTGTTTTTT
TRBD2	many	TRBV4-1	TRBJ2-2	CASSSPHLAGATGELFF	TGCGCCAGCAGCAGCCCCCACCTAGCGGGGGCCACCGGGGAGCTGTTTTTT
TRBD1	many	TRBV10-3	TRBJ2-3	CAIRGVGQGPDTQYF	TGTGCCATCAGGGGTGTCGGACAGGGGCCAGATACGCAGTATTTT
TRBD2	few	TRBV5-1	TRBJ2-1	CASSLVAGGSYNEQFF	TGCGCCAGCAGCTTGGTTGCGGGGGGGTCGTACAATGAGCAGTTCTTC
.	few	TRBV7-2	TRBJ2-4	CASSLAQGGIQYF	TGTGCCAGCAGCTTAGCGCAGGGTGGCATTCAGTACTTC
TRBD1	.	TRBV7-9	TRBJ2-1	CASSRGQGLFF	TGTGCCAGCAGCCGGGGACAGGGATTGTTCTTC
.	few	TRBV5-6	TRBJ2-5	CASSPGAGRGSLYQETQYF	TGTGCCAGCAGCCCAGGAGCAGGGCGGGGATCTTTGTACCAAGAGACCCAGTACTTC
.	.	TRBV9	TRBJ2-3	CASTPAQGTDTQYF	TGTGCCAGCACCCCGGCCCAGGGAACGGATACGCAGTATTTT
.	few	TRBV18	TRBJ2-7	CASSPIRQSSSYEQYF	TGTGCCAGCTCACCTATCCGGCAATCGAGCTCCTACGAGCAGTACTTC
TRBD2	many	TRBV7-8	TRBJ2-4	CASSLALAGIAKNIQYF	TGTGCCAGCAGCTTAGCCCTAGCGGGGATAGCCAAAAACATTCAGTACTTC
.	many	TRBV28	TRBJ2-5	CASGLVRAQYF	TGTGCCAGCGGTTTGGTGCGAGCCCAGTACTTC
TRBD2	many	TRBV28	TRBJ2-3	CASSLTSGRGADTQYF	TGTGCCAGCAGTTTGACTAGCGGGAGGGGCGCAGATACGCAGTATTTT
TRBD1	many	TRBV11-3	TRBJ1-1	CASSSGQGYTEAFF	TGTGCCAGCAGCTCGGGACAGGGGTACACTGAAGCTTTCTTT
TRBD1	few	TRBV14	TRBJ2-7	CASSQAFYRGRVHEQYF	TGTGCCAGCAGCCAAGCTTTTTACAGGGGGCGCGTCCACGAGCAGTACTTC
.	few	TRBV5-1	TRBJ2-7	CASSLTAGPLAEQYF	TGCGCCAGCAGCTTGACGGCCGGACCCCTGGCGGAGCAGTACTTC
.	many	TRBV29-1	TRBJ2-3	CSFSRGTQYF	TGCAGTTTTTCCCGGGGAACGCAGTATTTT
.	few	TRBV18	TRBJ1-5	CASSPSGGEGPQHF	TGTGCCAGCTCACCCTCCGGGGGGGAGGGGCCCCAGCATTTT
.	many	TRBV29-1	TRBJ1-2	CSVDLTAWGYTF	TGCAGCGTTGATCTGACCGCTTGGGGCTACACCTTC
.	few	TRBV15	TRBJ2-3	CATSDPWVRSGGGTDTQYF	TGTGCCACCAGCGACCCCTGGGTGCGTAGCGGAGGGGGCACAGATACGCAGTATTTT
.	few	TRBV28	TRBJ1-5	CASSQLRFGNQPQHF	TGTGCCAGCAGCCAACTTAGGTTTGGCAATCAGCCCCAGCATTTT
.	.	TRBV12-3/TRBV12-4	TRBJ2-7	CASSLALTDPKFYEQYF	TGTGCCAGCAGTTTAGCACTCACCGACCCTAAATTCTACGAGCAGTACTTC
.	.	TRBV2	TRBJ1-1	CASRLGDLRGTEAFF	TGTGCCAGCAGGTTGGGGGACCTAAGAGGCACTGAAGCTTTCTTT
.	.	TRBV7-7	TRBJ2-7	CASSPQAGSYEQYF	TGTGCTAGCAGCCCCCAGGCCGGGTCCTACGAGCAGTACTTC
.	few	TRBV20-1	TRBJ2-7	CSASLQAYEQYF	TGCAGTGCTAGTTTGCAGGCCTACGAGCAGTACTTC
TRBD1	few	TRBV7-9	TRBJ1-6	CASSSQGDNSPLHF	TGTGCCAGCAGCTCCCAGGGGGACAATTCACCCCTCCACTTT
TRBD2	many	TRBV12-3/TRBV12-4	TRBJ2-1	CASSLPGVAGSYNEQFF	TGTGCCAGCAGTCTCCCCGGGGTAGCGGGCTCCTACAATGAGCAGTTCTTC
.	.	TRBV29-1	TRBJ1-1	CSGGLTGDTEAFF	TGCAGCGGCGGGCTCACCGGTGACACTGAAGCTTTCTTT
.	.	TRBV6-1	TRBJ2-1	CACKLAAGGNEQFF	TGTGCCTGCAAGTTGGCGGCAGGGGGGAATGAGCAGTTCTTC
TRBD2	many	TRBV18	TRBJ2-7	CASSPPGGSYEQYF	TGTGCCAGCTCACCACCCGGGGGGTCCTACGAGCAGTACTTC
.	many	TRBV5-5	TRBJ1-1	CASSLVIVAGTEAFF	TGTGCCAGCAGCTTGGTTATTGTGGCGGGGACTGAAGCTTTCTTT
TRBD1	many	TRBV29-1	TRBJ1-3	CSFRTGDFAGNTIYF	TGCAGCTTCCGGACAGGGGATTTCGCCGGAAACACCATATATTTT
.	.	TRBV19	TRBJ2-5	CASSMNQQETQYF	TGTGCCAGTAGTATGAACCAACAAGAGACCCAGTACTTC
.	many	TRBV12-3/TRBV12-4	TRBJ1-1	CASSRGSSLNTEAFF	TGTGCCAGCAGTCGGGGCAGTAGTTTGAACACTGAAGCTTTCTTT
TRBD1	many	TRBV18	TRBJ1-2	CASSPGQGASYGYTF	TGTGCCAGCTCACCTGGCCAGGGGGCAAGCTATGGCTACACCTTC
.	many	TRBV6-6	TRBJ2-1	CASSYGRRGNEQFF	TGTGCCAGCAGTTACGGTCGAAGGGGCAATGAGCAGTTCTTC
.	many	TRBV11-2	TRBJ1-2	CASSLYGEYGYTF	TGTGCCAGCAGCTTATACGGGGAATATGGCTACACCTTC
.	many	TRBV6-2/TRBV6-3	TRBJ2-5	CASGKDWGETQYF	TGTGCCAGCGGAAAAGACTGGGGAGAGACCCAGTACTTC
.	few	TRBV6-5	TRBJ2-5	CASKGLEETQYF	TGTGCCAGCAAAGGGTTAGAGGAGACCCAGTACTTC
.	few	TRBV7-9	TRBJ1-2	CASSLLTSGYTF	TGTGCCAGCAGCTTACTTACATCCGGCTACACCTTC
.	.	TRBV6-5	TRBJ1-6	CASRTSPVNSPLHF	TGTGCCAGCAGGACGAGTCCGGTTAATTCACCCCTCCACTTT
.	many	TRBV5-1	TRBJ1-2	CASSHPGETYGYTF	TGCGCCAGCAGCCATCCGGGGGAGACTTATGGCTACACCTTC
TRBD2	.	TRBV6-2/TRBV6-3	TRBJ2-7	CASSRTSGGSRQYF	TGTGCCAGCAGTAGGACTAGCGGGGGGTCTCGGCAGTACTTC
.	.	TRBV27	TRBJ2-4	CASSLRWIRAKNIQYF	TGTGCCAGCAGTTTACGATGGATCCGAGCCAAAAACATTCAGTACTTC
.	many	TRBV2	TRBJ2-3	CASRWGGTDTQYF	TGTGCCAGCCGGTGGGGGGGCACAGATACGCAGTATTTT
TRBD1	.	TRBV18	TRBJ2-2	CANSSAGQGSTGGLFF	TGTGCCAACTCATCCGCCGGACAGGGAAGCACCGGGGGGCTGTTTTTT
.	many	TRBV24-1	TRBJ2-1	CATGTADNEQFF	TGTGCCACCGGGACCGCGGACAATGAGCAGTTCTTC
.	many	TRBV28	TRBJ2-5	CASSYPGGKETQYF	TGTGCCAGCAGTTACCCTGGGGGGAAAGAGACCCAGTACTTC
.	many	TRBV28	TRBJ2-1	CASTVGPREQFF	TGTGCCAGCACTGTGGGCCCTAGGGAGCAGTTCTTC
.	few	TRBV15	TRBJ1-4	CATSRDPAGSYEKLFF	TGTGCCACCAGCAGAGATCCGGCAGGCAGTTATGAAAAACTGTTTTTT
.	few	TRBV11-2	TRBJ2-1	CASSLRQVAYNEQFF	TGTGCCAGCAGCTTGAGACAGGTTGCCTACAATGAGCAGTTCTTC
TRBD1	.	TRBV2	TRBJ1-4	CASSYQGAGTNEKLFF	TGTGCCAGCAGCTACCAGGGGGCAGGAACTAATGAAAAACTGTTTTTT
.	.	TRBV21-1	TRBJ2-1	CASSLEETGLYNEQFF	TGTGCCAGCAGCTTGGAGGAGACAGGGCTCTACAATGAGCAGTTCTTC
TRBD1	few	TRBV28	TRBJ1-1	CASTPQGQVGKNTEAFF	TGTGCCAGCACCCCTCAAGGACAGGTGGGCAAGAACACTGAAGCTTTCTTT
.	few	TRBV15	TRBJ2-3	CATSNGVTDTQYF	TGTGCCACCAGCAACGGGGTCACAGATACGCAGTATTTT
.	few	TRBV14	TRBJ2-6	CASAPPPRAGANVLTF	TGTGCCAGCGCCCCCCCTCCAAGGGCCGGGGCCAACGTCCTGACTTTC
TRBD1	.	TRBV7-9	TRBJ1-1	CASSLARGTEAFF	TGTGCCAGCAGCTTAGCCAGGGGGACTGAAGCTTTCTTT
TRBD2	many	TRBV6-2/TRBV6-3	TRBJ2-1	CASSTTSGRKFF	TGTGCCAGCAGCACTACTAGCGGGAGAAAGTTCTTC
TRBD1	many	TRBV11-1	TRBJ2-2	CASSSSTGYAGELFF	TGTGCCAGCAGCTCATCGACAGGGTATGCCGGGGAGCTGTTTTTT
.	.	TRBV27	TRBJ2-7	CASSLVRVQYF	TGTGCCAGCAGTTTAGTGAGGGTTCAGTACTTC